This TCR beta chain comes out of a study of blood T cell repertoires in COVID-19. For the study at large: Some COVID-19 samples were acute and others convalescent; all came from the United States, Italy and Spain. Sources were T cells, B-cell-depleted T cells, or PBMCs; the material itself was cDNA or gDNA.

In the original analysis: How many nucleated cells were present was estimated from reference gene primer amplification. Assay used: immunoSEQ multiplex PCR; TCRdb lists only in-frame clones, some missing. V, J and clone size are taken as reported in that table, and D and trimming were inferred from the DNA itself. This table has roughly 86,000 clones, approximately 82% appearing once. The CDR3 extends over 16 amino acids. Germline CDR1 reads MDHEN; CDR2 reads SYDVKM. The junction had 8 bases not matched to a gene; V was cut back by 2 bases and J by 4 bases. Sequenced material: peripheral blood. J is TRBJ1-2 and V is TRBV28, with 9 bases matching TRBD1. The receptor's source is a human donor in a cohort sampled during active COVID-19. The CDR3, as DNA: TGTGCCAGCAGTTTAACAGGGGGCGAAAAGATCTATGGCTACACCTTC. Amino acids: CASSLTGGEKIYGYTF.